The clone carrying this TCR beta chain was seen a single time. The CDR3 runs 15 residues. CDR1 and CDR2 from the germline V gene are MGHDK and SYGVNS. Trimming stripped 4 bases from V and 5 bases from J, with 17 bases between. Study processing details: Scientists estimated how many nucleated cells there were by amplifying reference gene primers. The method was immunoSEQ multiplex PCR; TCRdb's version includes in-frame clones alone and lacks a portion of them. V and J calls and clone size come straight from that table; D and trimming were deduced from the DNA. The table lists approximately 150,000 clones, around nine tenths of them singletons, with 8.6% in the top ten. The sample originates from a study of blood T cell repertoires in COVID-19. Study overall: Collection of acute and convalescent COVID-19 samples took place in the United States, Italy and Spain. PBMCs, B-cell-depleted T cells, or T cells provided the cDNA or gDNA that made up the material.

Sequences were obtained from peripheral blood. This chain connects TRBV25-1 to TRBJ1-1; maybe TRBD1 (6 bases). The sequence was obtained from a woman between 50 and 59 years old with active or convalescent COVID-19. CDR3 bases: TGTGCCAGCAGTGTACAGGGCTCGGGTGAAACTGAAGCTTTCTTT. Protein: CASSVQGSGETEAFF.